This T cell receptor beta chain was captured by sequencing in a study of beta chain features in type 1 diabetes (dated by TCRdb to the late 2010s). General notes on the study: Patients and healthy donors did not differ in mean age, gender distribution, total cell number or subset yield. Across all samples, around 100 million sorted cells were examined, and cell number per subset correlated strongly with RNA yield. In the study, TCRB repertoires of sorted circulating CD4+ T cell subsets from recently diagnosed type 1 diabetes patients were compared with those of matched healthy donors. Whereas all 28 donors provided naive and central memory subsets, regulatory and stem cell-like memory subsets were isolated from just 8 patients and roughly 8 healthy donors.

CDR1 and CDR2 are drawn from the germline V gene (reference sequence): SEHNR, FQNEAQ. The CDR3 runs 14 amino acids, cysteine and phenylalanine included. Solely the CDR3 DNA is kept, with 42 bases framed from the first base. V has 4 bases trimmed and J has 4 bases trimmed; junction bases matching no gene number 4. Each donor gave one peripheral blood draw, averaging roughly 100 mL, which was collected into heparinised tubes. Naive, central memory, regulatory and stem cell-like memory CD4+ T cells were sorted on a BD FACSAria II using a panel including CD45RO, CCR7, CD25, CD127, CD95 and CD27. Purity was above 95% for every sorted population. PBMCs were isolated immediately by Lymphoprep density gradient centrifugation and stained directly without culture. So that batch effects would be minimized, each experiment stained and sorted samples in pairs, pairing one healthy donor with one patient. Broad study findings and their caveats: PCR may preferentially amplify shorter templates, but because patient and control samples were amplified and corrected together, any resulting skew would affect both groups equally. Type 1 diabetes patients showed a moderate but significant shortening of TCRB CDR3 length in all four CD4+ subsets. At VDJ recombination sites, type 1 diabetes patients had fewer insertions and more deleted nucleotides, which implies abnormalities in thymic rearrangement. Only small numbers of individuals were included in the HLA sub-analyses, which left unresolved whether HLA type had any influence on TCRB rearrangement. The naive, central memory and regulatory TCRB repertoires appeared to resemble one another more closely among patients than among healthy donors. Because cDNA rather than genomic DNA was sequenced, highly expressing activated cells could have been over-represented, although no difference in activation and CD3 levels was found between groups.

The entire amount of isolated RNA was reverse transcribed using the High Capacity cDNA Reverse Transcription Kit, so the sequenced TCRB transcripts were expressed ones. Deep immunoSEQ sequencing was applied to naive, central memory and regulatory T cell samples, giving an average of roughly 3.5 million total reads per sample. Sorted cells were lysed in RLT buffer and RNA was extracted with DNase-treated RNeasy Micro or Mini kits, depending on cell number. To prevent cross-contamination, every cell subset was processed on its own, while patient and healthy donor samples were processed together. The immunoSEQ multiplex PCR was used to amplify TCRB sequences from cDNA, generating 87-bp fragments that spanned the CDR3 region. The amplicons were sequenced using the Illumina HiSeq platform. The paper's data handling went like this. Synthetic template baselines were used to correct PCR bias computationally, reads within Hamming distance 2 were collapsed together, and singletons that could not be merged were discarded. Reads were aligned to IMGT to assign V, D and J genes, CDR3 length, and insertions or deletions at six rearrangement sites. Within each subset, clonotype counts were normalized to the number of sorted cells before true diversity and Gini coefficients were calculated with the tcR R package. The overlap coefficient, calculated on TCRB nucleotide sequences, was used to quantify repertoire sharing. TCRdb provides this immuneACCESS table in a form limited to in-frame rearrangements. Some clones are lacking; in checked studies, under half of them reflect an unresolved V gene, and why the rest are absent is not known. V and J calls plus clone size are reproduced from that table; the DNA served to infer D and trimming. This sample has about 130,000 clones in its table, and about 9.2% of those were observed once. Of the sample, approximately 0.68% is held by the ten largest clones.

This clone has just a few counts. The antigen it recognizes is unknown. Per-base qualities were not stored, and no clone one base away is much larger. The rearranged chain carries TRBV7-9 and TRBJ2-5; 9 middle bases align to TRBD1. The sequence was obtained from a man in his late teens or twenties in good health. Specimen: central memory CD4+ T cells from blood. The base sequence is TGTGCCAGCAGCTCGGACAGGGGTCGAGAGACCCAGTACTTC. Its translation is CASSSDRGRETQYF.